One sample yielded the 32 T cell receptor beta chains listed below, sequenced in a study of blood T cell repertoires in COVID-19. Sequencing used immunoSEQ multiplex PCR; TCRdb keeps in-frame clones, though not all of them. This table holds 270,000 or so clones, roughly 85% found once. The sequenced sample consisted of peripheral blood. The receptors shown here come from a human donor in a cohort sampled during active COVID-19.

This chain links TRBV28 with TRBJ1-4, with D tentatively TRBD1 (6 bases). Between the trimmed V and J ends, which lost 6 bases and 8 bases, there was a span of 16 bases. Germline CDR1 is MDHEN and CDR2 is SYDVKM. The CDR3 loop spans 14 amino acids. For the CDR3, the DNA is TGTGCCAGCAGCTCGGACAGTTACGCCGAAAAACTGTTTTTT. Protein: CASSSDSYAEKLFF. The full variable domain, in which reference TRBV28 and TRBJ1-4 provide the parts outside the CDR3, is DVKVTQSSRYLVKRTGEKVFLECVQDMDHENMFWYRQDPGLGLRLIYFSYDVKMKEKGDIPEGYSVSREKKERFSLILESASTNQTSMYLCASSSDSYAEKLFFGSGTQLSVL.

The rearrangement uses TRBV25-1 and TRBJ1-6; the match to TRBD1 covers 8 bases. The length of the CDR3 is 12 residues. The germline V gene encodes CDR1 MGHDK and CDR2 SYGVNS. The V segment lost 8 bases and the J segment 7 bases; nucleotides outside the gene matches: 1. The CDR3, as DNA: TGTGCCAGCGGACAGGGCAATTCACCCCTCCACTTT. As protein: CASGQGNSPLHF.

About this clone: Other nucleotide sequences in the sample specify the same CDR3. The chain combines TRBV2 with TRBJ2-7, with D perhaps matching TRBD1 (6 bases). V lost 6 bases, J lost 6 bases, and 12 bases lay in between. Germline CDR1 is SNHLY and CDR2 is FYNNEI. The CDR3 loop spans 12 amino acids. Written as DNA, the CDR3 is TGTGCCAGCAGCGTGACAGGTCGCGAGCAGTACTTC. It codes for CASSVTGREQYF.

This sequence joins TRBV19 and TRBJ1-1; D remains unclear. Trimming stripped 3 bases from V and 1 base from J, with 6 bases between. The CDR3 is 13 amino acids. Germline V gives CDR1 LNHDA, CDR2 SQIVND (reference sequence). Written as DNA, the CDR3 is TGTGCCAGTAGTATTTGGAGGAACACTGAAGCTTTCTTT. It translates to CASSIWRNTEAFF.

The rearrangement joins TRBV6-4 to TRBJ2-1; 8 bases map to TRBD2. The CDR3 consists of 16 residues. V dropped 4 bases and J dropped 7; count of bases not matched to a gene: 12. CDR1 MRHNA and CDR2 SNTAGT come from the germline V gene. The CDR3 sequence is CASSALGGGKGNEQFF. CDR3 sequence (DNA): TGTGCCAGCAGTGCCCTTGGCGGGGGGAAGGGTAATGAGCAGTTCTTC.

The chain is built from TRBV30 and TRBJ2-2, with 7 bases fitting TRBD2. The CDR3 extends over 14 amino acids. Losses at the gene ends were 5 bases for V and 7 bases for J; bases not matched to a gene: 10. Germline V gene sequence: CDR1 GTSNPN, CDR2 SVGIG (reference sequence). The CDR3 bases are TGTGCCTGGGGAGCCGGGGGGTTTAACGGGGAGCTGTTTTTT. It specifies CAWGAGGFNGELFF.

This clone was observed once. CDR3 sequence (DNA): TGCAGCGTCACGTCGGGCGGGGAGCTGTTTTTT. Encoded protein: CSVTSGGELFF. The chain couples TRBV29-1 to TRBJ2-2; D is unresolved. Germline assignment: CDR1 SQVTM and CDR2 ANQGSEA. V was cut by 6 bases and J by 7 bases, with 9 bases left in between. This CDR3 contains 11 residues.

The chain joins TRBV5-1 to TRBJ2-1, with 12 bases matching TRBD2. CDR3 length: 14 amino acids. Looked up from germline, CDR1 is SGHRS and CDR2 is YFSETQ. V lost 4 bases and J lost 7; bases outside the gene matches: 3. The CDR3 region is CASSLGTSGNEQFF. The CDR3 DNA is TGCGCCAGCAGCCTGGGGACTAGCGGGAATGAGCAGTTCTTC.

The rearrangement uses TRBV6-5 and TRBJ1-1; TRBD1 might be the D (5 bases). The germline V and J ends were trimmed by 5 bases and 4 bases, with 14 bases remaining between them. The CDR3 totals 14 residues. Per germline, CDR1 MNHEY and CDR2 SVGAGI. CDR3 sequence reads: CASSPAGRGTEAFF. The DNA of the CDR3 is TGTGCCAGCAGTCCTGCGGGGCGGGGCACTGAAGCTTTCTTT.

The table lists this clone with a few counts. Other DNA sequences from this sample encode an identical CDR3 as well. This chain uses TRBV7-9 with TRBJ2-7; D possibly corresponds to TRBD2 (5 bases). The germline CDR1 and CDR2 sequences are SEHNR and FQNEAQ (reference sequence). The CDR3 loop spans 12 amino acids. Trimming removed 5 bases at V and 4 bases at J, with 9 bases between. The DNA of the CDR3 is TGTGCCAGCAGCCCCCGCGGGTACGAGCAGTACTTC. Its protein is CASSPRGYEQYF.

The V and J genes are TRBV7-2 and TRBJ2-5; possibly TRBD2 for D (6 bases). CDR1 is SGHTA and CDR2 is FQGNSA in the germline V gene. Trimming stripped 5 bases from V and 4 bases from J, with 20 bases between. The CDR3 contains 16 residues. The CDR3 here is CASSPRGAGTGETQYF. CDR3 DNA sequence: TGTGCCAGCAGCCCCCGGGGTGCGGGGACGGGAGAGACCCAGTACTTC.

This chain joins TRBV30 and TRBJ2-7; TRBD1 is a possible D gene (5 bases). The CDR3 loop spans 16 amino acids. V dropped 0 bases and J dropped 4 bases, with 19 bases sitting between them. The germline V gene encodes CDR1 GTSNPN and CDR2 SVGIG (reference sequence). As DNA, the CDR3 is TGTGCCTGGAGTGTATATGGGGCAAAAGGTCGTTACGAGCAGTACTTC. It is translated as CAWSVYGAKGRYEQYF. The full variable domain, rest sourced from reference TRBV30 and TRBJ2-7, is SQTIHQWPATLVQPVGSPLSLECTVEGTSNPNLYWYRQAAGRGLQLLFYSVGIGQISSEVPQNLSASRPQDRQFILSSKKLLLSDSGFYLCAWSVYGAKGRYEQYFGPGTRLTVT.

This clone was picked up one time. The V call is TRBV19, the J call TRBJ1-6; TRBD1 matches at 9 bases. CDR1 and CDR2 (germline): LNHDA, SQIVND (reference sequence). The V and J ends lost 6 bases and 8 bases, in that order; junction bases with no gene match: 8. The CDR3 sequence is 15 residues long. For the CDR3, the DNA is TGTGCCAGTAGGGCCCCGGGACAGGGCTATTCACCCCTCCACTTT. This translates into CASRAPGQGYSPLHF.

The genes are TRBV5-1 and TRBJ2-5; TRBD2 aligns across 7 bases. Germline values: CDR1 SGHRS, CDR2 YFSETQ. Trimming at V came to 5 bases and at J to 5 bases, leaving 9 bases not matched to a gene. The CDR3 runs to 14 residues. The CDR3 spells CASSSAGVRETQYF. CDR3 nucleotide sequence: TGCGCCAGCAGTTCGGCGGGAGTACGTGAGACCCAGTACTTC.

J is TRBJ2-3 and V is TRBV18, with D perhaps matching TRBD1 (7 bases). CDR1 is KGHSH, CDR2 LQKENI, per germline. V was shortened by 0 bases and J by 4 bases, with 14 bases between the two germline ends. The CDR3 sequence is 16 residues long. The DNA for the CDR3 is TGTGCCAGCTCACCACCGCAGGGGGGACGGTCAGATACGCAGTATTTT. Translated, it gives CASSPPQGGRSDTQYF.

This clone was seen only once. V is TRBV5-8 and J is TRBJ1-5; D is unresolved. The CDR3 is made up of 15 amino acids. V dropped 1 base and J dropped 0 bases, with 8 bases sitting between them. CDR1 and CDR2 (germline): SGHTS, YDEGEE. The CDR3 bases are TGTGCCAGCAGCTTGTCAGACATTAGCAATCAGCCCCAGCATTTT. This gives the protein CASSLSDISNQPQHF.

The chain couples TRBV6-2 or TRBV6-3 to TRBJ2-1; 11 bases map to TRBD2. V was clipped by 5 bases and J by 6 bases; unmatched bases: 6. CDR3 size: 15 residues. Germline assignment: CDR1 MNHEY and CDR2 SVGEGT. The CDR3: CASSRTSGRSNEQFF. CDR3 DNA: TGTGCCAGCAGTCGTACTAGCGGGAGAAGCAATGAGCAGTTCTTC.

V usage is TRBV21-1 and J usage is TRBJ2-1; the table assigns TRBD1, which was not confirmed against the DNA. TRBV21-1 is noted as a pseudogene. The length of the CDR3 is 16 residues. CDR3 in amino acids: CASSKAGPQQDNEQFF. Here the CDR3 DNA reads TGTGCCAGCAGCAAAGCGGGCCCCCAGCAGGACAATGAGCAGTTCTTC.

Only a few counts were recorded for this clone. CDR3 DNA: TGTGCCAGCAGTTACTCCAACGCAGGGGCAGAGACCCAGTACTTC. It yields the protein CASSYSNAGAETQYF. The rearrangement links TRBV6-2 or TRBV6-3 to TRBJ2-5; a possible D gene is TRBD1 (6 bases). Trimming shortened V by 0 bases and J by 4 bases, and 12 bases separated the two germline ends. The germline gives CDR1 MNHEY, CDR2 SVGEGT. The CDR3 is 15 amino acids.

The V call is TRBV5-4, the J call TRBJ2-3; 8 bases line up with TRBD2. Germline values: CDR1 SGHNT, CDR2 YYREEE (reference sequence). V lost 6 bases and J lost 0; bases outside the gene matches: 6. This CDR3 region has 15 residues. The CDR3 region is CASNATSGSTDTQYF. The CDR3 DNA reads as TGTGCCAGCAACGCTACTAGCGGAAGCACAGATACGCAGTATTTT.

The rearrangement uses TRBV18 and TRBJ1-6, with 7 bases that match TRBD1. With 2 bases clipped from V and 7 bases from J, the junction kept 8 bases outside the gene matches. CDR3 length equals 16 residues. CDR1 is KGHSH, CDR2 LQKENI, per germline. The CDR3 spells CASSPGTALINSPLHF. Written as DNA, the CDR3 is TGTGCCAGCTCACCAGGGACAGCTCTTATCAATTCACCCCTCCACTTT.

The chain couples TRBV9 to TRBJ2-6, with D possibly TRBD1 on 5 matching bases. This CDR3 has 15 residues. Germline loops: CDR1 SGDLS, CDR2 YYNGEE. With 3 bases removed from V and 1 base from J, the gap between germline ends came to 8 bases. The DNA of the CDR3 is TGTGCCAGCAGCGCCCAGGGTTCTGGGGCCAACGTCCTGACTTTC. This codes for CASSAQGSGANVLTF.

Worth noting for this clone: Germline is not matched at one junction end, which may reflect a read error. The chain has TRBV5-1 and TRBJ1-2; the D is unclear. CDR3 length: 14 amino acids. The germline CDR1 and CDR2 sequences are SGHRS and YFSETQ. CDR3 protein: CASSLEAGNYGYTF. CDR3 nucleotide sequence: TGCGCCAGCAGTTTGGAGGCAGGCAACTATGGCTACACCTTC. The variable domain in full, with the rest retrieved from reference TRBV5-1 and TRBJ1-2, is KAGVTQTPRYLIKTRGQQVTLSCSPISGHRSVSWYQQTPGQGLQFLFEYFSETQRNKGNFPGRFSGRQFSNSRSEMNVSTLELGDSALYLCASSLEAGNYGYTFGSGTRLTVV.

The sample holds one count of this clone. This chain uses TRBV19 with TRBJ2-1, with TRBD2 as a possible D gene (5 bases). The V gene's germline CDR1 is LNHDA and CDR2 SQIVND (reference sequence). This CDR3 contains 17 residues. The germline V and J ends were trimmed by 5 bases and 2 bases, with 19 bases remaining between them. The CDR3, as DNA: TGTGCCAGTAGTCGGGGTGATTTGGCTAGCACCTACAATGAGCAGTTCTTC. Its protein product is CASSRGDLASTYNEQFF.

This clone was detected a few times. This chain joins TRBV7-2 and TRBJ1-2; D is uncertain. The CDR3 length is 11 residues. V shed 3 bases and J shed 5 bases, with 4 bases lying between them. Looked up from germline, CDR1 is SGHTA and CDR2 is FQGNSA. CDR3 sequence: CASSLQYGYTF. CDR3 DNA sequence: TGTGCCAGCAGCTTGCAGTATGGCTACACCTTC.

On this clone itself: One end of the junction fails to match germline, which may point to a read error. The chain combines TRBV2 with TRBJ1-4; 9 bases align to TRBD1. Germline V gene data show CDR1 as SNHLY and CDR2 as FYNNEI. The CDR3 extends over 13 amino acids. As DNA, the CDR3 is TGTGCCGGCAGCAGGGACAGGGCTGAAAAACTGTTTTTT. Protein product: CAGSRDRAEKLFF.

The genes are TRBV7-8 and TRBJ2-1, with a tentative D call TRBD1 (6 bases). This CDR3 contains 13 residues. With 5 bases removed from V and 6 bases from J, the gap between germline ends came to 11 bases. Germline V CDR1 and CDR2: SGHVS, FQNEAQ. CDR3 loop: CASSIRTVNEQFF. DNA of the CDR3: TGTGCCAGCAGCATACGGACAGTCAATGAGCAGTTCTTC.

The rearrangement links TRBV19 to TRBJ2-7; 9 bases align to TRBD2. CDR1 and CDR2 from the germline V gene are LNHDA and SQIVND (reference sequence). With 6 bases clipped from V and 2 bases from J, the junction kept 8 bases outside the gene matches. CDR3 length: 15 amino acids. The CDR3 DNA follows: TGTGCCAGTAGGAGAACCGGGACTAGCACCTACGAGCAGTACTTC. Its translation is CASRRTGTSTYEQYF.

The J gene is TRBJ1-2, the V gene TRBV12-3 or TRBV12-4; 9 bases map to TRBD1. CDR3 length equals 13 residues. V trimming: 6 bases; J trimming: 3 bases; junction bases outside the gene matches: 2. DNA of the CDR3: TGTGCCAGCAGCCGGACAGGGGACTATGGCTACACCTTC. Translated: CASSRTGDYGYTF.

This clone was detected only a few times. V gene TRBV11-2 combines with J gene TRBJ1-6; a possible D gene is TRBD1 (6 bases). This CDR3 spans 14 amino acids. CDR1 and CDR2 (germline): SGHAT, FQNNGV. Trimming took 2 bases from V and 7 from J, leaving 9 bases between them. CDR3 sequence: CASSLLDRNSPLHF. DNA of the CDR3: TGTGCCAGCAGCTTACTCGACAGGAATTCACCCCTCCACTTT.

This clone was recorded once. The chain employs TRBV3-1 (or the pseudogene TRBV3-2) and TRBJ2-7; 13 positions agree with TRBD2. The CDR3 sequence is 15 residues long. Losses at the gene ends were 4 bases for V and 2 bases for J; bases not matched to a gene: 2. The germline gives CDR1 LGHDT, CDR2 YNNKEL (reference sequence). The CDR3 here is CASSPGLAGTYEQYF. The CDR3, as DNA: TGTGCCAGCAGCCCGGGACTAGCGGGGACCTACGAGCAGTACTTC.

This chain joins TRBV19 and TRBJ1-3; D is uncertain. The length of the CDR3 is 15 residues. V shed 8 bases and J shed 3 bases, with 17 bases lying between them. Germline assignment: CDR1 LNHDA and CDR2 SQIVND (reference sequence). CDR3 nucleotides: TGTGCCAGTCGCCCGCCGGAGATTAATGGAAACACCATATATTTT. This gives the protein CASRPPEINGNTIYF. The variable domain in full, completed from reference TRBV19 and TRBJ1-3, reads DGGITQSPKYLFRKEGQNVTLSCEQNLNHDAMYWYRQDPGQGLRLIYYSQIVNDFQKGDIAEGYSVSREKKESFPLTVTSAQKNPTAFYLCASRPPEINGNTIYFGEGSWLTVV.